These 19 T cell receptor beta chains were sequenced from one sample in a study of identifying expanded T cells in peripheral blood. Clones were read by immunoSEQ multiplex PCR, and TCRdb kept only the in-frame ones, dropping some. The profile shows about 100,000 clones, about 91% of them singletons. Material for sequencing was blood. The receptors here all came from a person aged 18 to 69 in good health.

CDR3: CASSSYRASGNTIYF. CDR3 bases: TGTGCCAGCAGCTCGTACAGGGCCTCTGGAAACACCATATATTTT. The J gene is TRBJ1-3, the V gene TRBV7-2; TRBD1 might be the D (6 bases). This CDR3 region has 15 residues. Trimming took off 4 bases at V and 0 bases at J, with 10 bases between the two ends. CDR1 and CDR2 from the germline V gene are SGHTA and FQGNSA.

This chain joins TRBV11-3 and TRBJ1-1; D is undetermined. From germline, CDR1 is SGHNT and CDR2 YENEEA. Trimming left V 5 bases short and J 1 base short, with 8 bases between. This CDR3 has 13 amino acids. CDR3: CASSGRPNTEAFF. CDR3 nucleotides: TGTGCCAGCAGCGGACGGCCGAACACTGAAGCTTTCTTT.

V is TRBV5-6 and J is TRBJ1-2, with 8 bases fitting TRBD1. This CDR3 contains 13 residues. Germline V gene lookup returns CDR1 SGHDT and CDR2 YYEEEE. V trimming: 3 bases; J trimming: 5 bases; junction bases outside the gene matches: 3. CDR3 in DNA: TGTGCCAGCAGCTCATACAGGGGGTATGGCTACACCTTC. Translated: CASSSYRGYGYTF.

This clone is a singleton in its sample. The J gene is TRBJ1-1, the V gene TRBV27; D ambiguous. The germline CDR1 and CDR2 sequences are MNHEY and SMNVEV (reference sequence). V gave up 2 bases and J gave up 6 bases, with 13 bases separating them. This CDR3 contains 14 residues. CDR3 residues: CASSLVSGTSEAFF. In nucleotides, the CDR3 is TGTGCCAGCAGTTTAGTTAGTGGAACTTCTGAAGCTTTCTTT.

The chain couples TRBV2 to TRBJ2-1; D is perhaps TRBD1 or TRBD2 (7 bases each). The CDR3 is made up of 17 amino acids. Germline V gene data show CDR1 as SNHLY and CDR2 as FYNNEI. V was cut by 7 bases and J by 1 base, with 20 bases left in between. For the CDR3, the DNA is TGTGCCAGCACTACCCAGGGGGGGGGAGGTTCCTACAATGAGCAGTTCTTC. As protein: CASTTQGGGGSYNEQFF.

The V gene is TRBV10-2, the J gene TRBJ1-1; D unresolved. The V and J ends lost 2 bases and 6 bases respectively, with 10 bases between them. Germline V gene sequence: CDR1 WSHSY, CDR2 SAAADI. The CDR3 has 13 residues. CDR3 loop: CASSEEWWAEAFF. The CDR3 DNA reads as TGCGCCAGCAGTGAGGAGTGGTGGGCTGAAGCTTTCTTT.

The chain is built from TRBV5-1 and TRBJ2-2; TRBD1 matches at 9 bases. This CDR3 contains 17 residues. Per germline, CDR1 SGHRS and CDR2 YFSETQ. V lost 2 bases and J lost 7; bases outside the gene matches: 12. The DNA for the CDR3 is TGCGCCAGCAGCTTCGCCCCGGGACAGGGAGTAAGCGGGGAGCTGTTTTTT. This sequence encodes CASSFAPGQGVSGELFF.

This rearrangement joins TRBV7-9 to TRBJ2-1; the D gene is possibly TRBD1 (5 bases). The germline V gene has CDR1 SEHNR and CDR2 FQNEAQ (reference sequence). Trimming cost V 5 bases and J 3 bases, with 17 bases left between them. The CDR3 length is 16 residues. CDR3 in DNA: TGTGCCAGCAGCCCGCTTGGGGCAGGGAACTACAATGAGCAGTTCTTC. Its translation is CASSPLGAGNYNEQFF. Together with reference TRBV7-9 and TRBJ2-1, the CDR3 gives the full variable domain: DTGVSQNPRHKITKRGQNVTFRCDPISEHNRLYWYRQTLGQGPEFLTYFQNEAQLEKSRLLSDRFSAERPKGSFSTLEIQRTEQGDSAMYLCASSPLGAGNYNEQFFGPGTRLTVL.

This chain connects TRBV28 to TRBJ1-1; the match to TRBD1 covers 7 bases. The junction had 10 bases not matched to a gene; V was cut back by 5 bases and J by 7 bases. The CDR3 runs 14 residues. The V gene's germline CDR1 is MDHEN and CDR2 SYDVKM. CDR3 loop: CASSPTGWRDEAFF. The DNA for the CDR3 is TGTGCCAGCAGTCCGACAGGGTGGCGGGATGAAGCTTTCTTT.

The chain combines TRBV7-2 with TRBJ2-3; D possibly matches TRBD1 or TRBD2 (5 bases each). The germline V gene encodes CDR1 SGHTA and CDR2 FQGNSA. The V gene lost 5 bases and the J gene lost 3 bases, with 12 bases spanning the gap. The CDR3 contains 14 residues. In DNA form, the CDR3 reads TGTGCCAGCAGCCTGGGACGGGGAACAGATACGCAGTATTTT. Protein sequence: CASSLGRGTDTQYF.

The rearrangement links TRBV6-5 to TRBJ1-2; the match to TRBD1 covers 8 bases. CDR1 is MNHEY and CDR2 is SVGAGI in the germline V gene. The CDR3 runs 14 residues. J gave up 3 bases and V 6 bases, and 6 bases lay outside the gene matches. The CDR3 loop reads CASRRTGPHYGYTF. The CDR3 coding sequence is TGTGCCAGCAGGAGGACAGGGCCCCACTATGGCTACACCTTC.

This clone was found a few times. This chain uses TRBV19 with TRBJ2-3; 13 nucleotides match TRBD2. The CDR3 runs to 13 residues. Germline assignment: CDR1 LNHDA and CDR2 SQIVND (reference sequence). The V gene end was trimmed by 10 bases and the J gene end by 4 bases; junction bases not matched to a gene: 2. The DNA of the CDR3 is TGTGCCACGACTAGCGGGGGGTCAGATACGCAGTATTTT. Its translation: CATTSGGSDTQYF. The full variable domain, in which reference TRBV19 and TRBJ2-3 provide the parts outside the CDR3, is DGGITQSPKYLFRKEGQNVTLSCEQNLNHDAMYWYRQDPGQGLRLIYYSQIVNDFQKGDIAEGYSVSREKKESFPLTVTSAQKNPTAFYLCATTSGGSDTQYFGPGTRLTVL.

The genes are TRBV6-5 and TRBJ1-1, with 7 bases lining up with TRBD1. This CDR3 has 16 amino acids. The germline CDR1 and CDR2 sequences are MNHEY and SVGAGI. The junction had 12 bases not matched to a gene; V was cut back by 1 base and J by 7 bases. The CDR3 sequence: CASSYLDRQGSSEAFF. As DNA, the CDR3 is TGTGCCAGCAGTTACTTAGACCGACAGGGATCGAGTGAAGCTTTCTTT.

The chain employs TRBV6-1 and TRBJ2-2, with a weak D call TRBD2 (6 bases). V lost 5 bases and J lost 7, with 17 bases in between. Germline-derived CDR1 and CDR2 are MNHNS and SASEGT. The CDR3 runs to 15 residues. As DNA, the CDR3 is TGTGCCAGCAGTAGCCGAGGGGCGCGGGACGGGGAGCTGTTTTTT. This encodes CASSSRGARDGELFF.

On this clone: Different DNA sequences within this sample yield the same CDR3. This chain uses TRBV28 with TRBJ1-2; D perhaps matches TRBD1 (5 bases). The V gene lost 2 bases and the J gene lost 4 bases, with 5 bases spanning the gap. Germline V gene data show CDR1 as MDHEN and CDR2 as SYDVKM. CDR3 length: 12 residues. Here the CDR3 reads CASSLQGYGYTF. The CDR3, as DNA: TGTGCCAGCAGTTTACAGGGCTATGGCTACACCTTC.

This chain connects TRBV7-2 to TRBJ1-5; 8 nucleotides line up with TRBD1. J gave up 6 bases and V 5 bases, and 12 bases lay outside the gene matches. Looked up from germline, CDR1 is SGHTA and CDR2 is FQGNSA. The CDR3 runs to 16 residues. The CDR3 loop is CASSHGQGGLGQPQHF. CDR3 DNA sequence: TGTGCCAGCAGCCACGGACAGGGAGGATTGGGTCAGCCCCAGCATTTT.

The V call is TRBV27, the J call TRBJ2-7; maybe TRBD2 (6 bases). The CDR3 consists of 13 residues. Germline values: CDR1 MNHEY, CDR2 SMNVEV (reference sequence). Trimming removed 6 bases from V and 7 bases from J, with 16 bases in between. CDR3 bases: TGTGCCAGCAGCTCCGGGAGCCGGTGGGAGCAGTACTTC. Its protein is CASSSGSRWEQYF.

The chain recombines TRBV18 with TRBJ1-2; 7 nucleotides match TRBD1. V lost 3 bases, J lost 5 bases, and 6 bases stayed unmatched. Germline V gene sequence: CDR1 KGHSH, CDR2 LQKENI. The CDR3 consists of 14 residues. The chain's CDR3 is CASSPRGTAYGYTF. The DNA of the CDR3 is TGTGCCAGCTCACCGAGGGGGACAGCATATGGCTACACCTTC. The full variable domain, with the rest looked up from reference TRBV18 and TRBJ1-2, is NAGVMQNPRHLVRRRGQEARLRCSPMKGHSHVYWYRQLPEEGLKFMVYLQKENIIDESGMPKERFSAEFPKEGPSILRIQQVVRGDSAAYFCASSPRGTAYGYTFGSGTRLTVV.

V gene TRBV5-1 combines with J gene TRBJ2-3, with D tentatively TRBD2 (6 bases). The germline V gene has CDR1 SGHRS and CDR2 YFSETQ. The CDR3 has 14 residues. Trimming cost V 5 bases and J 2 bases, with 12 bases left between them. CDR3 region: CASRTGLTTDTQYF. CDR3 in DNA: TGCGCCAGCAGAACGGGACTCACCACAGATACGCAGTATTTT. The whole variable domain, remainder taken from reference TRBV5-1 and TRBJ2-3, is KAGVTQTPRYLIKTRGQQVTLSCSPISGHRSVSWYQQTPGQGLQFLFEYFSETQRNKGNFPGRFSGRQFSNSRSEMNVSTLELGDSALYLCASRTGLTTDTQYFGPGTRLTVL.